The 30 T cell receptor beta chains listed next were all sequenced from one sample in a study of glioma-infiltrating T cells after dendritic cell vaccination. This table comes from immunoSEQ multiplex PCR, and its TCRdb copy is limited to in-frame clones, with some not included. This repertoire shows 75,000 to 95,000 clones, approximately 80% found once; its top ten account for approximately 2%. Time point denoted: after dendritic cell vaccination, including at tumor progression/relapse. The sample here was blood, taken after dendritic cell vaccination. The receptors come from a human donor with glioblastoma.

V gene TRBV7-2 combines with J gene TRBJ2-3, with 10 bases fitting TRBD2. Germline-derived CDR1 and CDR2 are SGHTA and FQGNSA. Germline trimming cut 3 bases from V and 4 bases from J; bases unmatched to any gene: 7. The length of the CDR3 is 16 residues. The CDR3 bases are TGTGCCAGCAGCTTTTACGTAGCGGGGGGACCAGATACGCAGTATTTT. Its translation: CASSFYVAGGPDTQYF. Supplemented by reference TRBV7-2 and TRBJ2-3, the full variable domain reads GAGVSQSPSNKVTEKGKDVELRCDPISGHTALYWYRQSLGQGLEFLIYFQGNSAPDKSGLPSDRFSAERTGGSVSTLTIQRTQQEDSAVYLCASSFYVAGGPDTQYFGPGTRLTVL.

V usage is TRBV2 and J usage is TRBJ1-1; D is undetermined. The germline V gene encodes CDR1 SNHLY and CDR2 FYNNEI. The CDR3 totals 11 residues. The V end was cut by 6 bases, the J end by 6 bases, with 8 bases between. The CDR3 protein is CASRAGPEAFF. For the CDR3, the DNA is TGTGCCAGCAGAGCGGGCCCTGAAGCTTTCTTT.

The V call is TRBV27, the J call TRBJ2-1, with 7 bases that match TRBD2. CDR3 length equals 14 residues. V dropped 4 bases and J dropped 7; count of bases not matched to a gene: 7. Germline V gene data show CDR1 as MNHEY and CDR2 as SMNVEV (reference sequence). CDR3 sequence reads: CASSWASGGNEQFF. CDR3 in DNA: TGTGCCAGCAGTTGGGCTAGCGGCGGTAATGAGCAGTTCTTC.

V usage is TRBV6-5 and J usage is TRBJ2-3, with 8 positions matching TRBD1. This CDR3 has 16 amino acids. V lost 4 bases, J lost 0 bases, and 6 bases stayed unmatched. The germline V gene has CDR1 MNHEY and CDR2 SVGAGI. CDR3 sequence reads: CASSSRTGRSTDTQYF. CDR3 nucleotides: TGTGCCAGCAGTTCTCGGACAGGGCGAAGCACAGATACGCAGTATTTT.

In nucleotides, the CDR3 is TGCGCCAGCAGCTTGAGCAGGGGGAGTACGAACACCGGGGAGCTGTTTTTT. Translated, it gives CASSLSRGSTNTGELFF. The rearrangement links TRBV5-1 to TRBJ2-2, with 7 nucleotides matching TRBD1. V lost 1 base to trimming and J lost 0 bases; unmatched junction nucleotides: 6. This CDR3 region has 17 residues. The germline V gene has CDR1 SGHRS and CDR2 YFSETQ.

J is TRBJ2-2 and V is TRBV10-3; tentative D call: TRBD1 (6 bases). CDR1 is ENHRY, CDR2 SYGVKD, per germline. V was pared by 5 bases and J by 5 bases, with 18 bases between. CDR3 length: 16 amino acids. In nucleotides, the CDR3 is TGTGCCATCAGTTATCGACAGGTTCGAGGGACCGGGGAGCTGTTTTTT. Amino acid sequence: CAISYRQVRGTGELFF.

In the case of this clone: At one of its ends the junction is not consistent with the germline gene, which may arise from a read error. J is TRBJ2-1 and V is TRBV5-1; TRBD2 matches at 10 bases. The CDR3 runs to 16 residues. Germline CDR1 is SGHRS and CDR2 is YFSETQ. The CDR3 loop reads CASTLSTSGEYNEQFF. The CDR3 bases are TGCGCCAGCACCTTGAGTACTAGCGGGGAATACAATGAGCAGTTCTTC.

The CDR3 is CASTEGNQPQHF. DNA for the CDR3: TGTGCCAGTACAGAGGGAAATCAGCCCCAGCATTTT. The J gene is TRBJ1-5, the V gene TRBV19; D is ambiguous. CDR3 length: 12 residues. Trimming cost V 7 bases and J 4 bases, with 8 bases left between them. Germline V CDR1 and CDR2: LNHDA, SQIVND (reference sequence).

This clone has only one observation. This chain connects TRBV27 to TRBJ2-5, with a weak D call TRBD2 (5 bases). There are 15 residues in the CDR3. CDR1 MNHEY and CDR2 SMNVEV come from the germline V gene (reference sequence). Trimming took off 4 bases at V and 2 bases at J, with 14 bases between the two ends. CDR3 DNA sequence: TGTGCCAGCAGTTGGGCAGGAGGCGTTCAAGAGACCCAGTACTTC. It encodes CASSWAGGVQETQYF.

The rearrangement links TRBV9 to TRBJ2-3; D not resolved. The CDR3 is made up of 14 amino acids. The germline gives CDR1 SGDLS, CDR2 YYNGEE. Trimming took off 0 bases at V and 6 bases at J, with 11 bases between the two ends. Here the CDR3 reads CASSVGAPGDTQYF. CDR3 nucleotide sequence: TGTGCCAGCAGCGTAGGGGCCCCTGGGGATACGCAGTATTTT.

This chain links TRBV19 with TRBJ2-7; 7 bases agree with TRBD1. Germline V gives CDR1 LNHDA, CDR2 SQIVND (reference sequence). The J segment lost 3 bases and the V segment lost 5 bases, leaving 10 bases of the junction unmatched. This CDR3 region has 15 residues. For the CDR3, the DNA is TGTGCCAGTAGTTTACAGGGGAATCGTTACTACGAGCAGTACTTC. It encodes CASSLQGNRYYEQYF.

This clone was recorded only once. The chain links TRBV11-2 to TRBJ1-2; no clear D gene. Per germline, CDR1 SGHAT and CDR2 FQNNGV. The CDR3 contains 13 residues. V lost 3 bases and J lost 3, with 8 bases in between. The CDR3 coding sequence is TGTGCCAGCAGCTTTGGCGGTGACTATGGCTACACCTTC. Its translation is CASSFGGDYGYTF.

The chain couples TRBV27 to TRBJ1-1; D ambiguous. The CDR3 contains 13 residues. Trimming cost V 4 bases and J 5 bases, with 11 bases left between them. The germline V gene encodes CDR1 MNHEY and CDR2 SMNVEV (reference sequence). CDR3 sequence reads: CASSSWAGTEAFF. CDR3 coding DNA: TGTGCCAGCAGTTCCTGGGCGGGGACTGAAGCTTTCTTT.

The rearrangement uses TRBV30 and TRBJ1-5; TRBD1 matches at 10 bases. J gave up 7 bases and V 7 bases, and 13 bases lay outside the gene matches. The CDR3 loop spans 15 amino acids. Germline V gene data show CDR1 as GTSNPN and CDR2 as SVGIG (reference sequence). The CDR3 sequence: CASTGQGQFGQPQHF. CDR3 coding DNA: TGTGCCTCCACGGGACAGGGGCAATTTGGGCAGCCCCAGCATTTT. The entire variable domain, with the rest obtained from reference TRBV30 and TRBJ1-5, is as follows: SQTIHQWPATLVQPVGSPLSLECTVEGTSNPNLYWYRQAAGRGLQLLFYSVGIGQISSEVPQNLSASRPQDRQFILSSKKLLLSDSGFYLCASTGQGQFGQPQHFGDGTRLSIL.

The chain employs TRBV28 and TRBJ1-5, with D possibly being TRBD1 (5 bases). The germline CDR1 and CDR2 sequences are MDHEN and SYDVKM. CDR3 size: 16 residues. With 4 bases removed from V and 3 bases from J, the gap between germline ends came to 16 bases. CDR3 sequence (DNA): TGTGCCAGCAGTTCACCGGCGGACACACTCAATCAGCCCCAGCATTTT. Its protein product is CASSSPADTLNQPQHF.

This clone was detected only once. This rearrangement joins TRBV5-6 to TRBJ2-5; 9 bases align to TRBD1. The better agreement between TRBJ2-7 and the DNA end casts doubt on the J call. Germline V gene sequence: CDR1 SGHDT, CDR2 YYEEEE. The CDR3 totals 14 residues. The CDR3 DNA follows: TGTGCCAGCAGCTTAGGACAGGGGCTGAACGAGCAGTACTTC. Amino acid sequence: CASSLGQGLNEQYF.

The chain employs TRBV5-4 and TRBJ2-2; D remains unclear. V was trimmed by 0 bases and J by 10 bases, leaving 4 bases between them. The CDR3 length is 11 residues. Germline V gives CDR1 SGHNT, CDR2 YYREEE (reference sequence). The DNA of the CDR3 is TGTGCCAGCAGCTTGGAAGCGGAGCTGTTTTTT. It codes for CASSLEAELFF.

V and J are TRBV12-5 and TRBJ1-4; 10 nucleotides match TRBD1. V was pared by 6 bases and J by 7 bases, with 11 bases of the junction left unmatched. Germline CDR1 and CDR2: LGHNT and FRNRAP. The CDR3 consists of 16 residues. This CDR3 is CASGLFRTGGSEKLFF. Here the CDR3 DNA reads TGTGCTAGTGGGCTATTTAGGACAGGGGGTAGTGAAAAACTGTTTTTT.

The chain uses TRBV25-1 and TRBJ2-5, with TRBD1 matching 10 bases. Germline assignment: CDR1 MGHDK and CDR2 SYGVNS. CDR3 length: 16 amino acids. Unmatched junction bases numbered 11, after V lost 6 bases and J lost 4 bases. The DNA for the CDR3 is TGTGCCAGCAGCACCTCTTGGGGACAGGGGAGAGAGACCCAGTACTTC. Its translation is CASSTSWGQGRETQYF.

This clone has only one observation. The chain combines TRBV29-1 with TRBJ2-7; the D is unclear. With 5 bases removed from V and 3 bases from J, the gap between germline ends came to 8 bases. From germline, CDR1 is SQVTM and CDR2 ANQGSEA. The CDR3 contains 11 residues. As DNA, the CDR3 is TGCAGCGTTCTACAGAACTACGAGCAGTACTTC. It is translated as CSVLQNYEQYF.

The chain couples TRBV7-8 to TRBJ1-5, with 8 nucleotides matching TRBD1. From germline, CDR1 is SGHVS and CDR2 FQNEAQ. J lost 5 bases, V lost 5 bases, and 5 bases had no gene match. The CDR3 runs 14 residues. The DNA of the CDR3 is TGTGCCAGCAGCCGGACAGGGACCGATCAGCCCCAGCATTTT. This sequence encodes CASSRTGTDQPQHF.

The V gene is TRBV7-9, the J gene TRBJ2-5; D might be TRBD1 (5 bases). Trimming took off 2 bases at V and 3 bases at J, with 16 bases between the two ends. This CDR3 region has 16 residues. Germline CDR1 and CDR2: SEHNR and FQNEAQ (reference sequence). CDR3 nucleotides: TGTGCCAGCAGCTTAAGGGCAGGGTCGTTCAAAGAGACCCAGTACTTC. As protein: CASSLRAGSFKETQYF. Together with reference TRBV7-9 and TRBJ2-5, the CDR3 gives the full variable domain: DTGVSQNPRHKITKRGQNVTFRCDPISEHNRLYWYRQTLGQGPEFLTYFQNEAQLEKSRLLSDRFSAERPKGSFSTLEIQRTEQGDSAMYLCASSLRAGSFKETQYFGPGTRLLVL.

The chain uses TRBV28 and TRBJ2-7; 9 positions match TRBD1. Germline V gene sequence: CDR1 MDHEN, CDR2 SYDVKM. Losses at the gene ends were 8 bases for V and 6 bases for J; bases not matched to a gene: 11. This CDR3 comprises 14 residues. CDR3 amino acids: CASGLGQGYGEQYV. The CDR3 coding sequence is TGTGCCAGCGGACTAGGACAGGGGTACGGCGAGCAGTACGTC.

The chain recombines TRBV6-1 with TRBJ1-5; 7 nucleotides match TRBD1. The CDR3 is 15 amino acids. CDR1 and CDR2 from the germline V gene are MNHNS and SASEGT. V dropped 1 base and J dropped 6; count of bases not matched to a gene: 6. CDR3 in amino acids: CASSEVSGGIQPQHF. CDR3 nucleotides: TGTGCCAGCAGTGAAGTTTCAGGGGGGATTCAGCCCCAGCATTTT.

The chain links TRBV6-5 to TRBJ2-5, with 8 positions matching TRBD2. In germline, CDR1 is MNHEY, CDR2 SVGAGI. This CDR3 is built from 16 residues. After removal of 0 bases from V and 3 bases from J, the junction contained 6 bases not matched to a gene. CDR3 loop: CASSYSRAGEKETQYF. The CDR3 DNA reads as TGTGCCAGCAGTTACTCTAGAGCGGGGGAAAAAGAGACCCAGTACTTC.

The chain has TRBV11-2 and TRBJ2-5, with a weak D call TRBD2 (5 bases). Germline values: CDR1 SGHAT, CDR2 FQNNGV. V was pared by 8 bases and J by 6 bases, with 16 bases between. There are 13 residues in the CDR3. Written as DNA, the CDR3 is TGTGCCAGCCAACGTCAACTAGAGAAGACCCAGTACTTC. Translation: CASQRQLEKTQYF.

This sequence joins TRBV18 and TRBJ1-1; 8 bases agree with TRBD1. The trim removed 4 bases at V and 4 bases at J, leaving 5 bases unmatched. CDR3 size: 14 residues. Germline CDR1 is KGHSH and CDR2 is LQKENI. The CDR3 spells CASSLGQGSTEAFF. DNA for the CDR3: TGTGCCAGCTCACTAGGACAGGGATCCACTGAAGCTTTCTTT.

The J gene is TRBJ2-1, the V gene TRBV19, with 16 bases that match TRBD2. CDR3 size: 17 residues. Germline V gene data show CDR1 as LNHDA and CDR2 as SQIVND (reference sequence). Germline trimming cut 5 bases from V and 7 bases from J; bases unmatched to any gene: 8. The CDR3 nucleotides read TGTGCCAGTAGTGCCCCGGGACTAGCGGGAGGGCCGAATGAGCAGTTCTTC. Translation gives CASSAPGLAGGPNEQFF.

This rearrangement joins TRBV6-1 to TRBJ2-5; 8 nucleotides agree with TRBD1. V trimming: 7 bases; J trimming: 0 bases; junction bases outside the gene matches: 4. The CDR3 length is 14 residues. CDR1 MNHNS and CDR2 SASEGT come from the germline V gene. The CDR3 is CASTGQGHQETQYF. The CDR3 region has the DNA TGTGCCAGCACAGGACAGGGACACCAAGAGACCCAGTACTTC.

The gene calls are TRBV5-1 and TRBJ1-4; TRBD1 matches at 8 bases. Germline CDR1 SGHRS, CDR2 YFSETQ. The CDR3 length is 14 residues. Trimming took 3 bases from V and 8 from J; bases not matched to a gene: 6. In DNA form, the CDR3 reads TGCGCCAGCAGCTATTCCGGGACAGGCGAAAAACTGTTTTTT. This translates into CASSYSGTGEKLFF.